A selection of T cell receptor beta chains follows, all from one sample in a study of OX40 agonist ivuxolimab in advanced cancers. The assay was immunoSEQ multiplex PCR, and TCRdb's table has in-frame clones only and misses some. Counted here are about 70,000 clones, about 85% occurring once; the ten biggest clones make up under 0.55%. The material sequenced was CD4+ or CD8+ T cells sorted from blood, taken in a trial of the OX40 agonist ivuxolimab. These receptors originate from an adult with an advanced solid tumor such as melanoma, head and neck, liver or kidney cancer. Each CDR3 is given with its conserved first and last residue. A D gene is named only where the DNA matches it firmly. Only part of the rows carry a size: once, few, many, or a class if the clone is expanded.

d_call	v_call	clone_size	j_call	cdr3_aa	cdr3_nt
NA	TRBV2	NA	TRBJ1-1	CASRLGTMNTEAFF	TGTGCCAGCAGGTTAGGGACGATGAACACTGAAGCTTTCTTT
NA	TRBV18	NA	TRBJ1-1	CASSPPGDTEAFF	TGTGCCAGCTCACCGCCCGGGGACACTGAAGCTTTCTTT
NA	TRBV10-1	few	TRBJ2-7	CASSPRGLYEQYF	TGCGCCAGCAGCCCCCGTGGACTCTACGAGCAGTACTTC
NA	TRBV19	NA	TRBJ2-3	CASSTGLADTQYF	TGTGCCAGTAGTACGGGGTTGGCAGATACGCAGTATTTT
NA	TRBV11-1	NA	TRBJ2-7	CASSLLGGPYEQYF	TGTGCCAGCAGCTTATTGGGGGGCCCCTACGAGCAGTACTTC
NA	TRBV10-1	NA	TRBJ2-1	CASSESLGNEQFF	TGCGCCAGCAGTGAGTCGCTGGGCAATGAGCAGTTCTTC
NA	TRBV6-4	NA	TRBJ2-4	CASSRGGQPAKNIQYF	TGTGCCAGCAGTCGCGGGGGACAGCCAGCCAAAAACATTCAGTACTTC
NA	TRBV6-6	once	TRBJ1-2	CASSYGRSYGYTF	TGTGCCAGCAGTTACGGCAGATCCTATGGCTACACCTTC
TRBD1	TRBV19	many	TRBJ1-2	CASSPQAQGAGYGYTF	TGTGCCAGTAGTCCCCAAGCTCAGGGGGCGGGCTATGGCTACACCTTC
TRBD2	TRBV6-5	NA	TRBJ2-1	CASSTSGGAPHEQFF	TGTGCCAGCAGTACCAGCGGGGGGGCCCCCCATGAGCAGTTCTTC
NA	TRBV19	NA	TRBJ2-5	CASSQMEGETQYF	TGTGCCAGTAGTCAGATGGAGGGTGAGACCCAGTACTTC
NA	TRBV5-1	NA	TRBJ2-7	CASSPRYSEFYEQYF	TGCGCCAGCAGCCCCAGGTACTCCGAATTCTACGAGCAGTACTTC
NA	TRBV29-1	once	TRBJ1-1	CSVNRAQGNTEAFF	TGCAGCGTCAACAGGGCTCAAGGGAACACTGAAGCTTTCTTT
NA	TRBV4-1	NA	TRBJ2-2	CASSRRQAWVNTGELFF	TGCGCCAGCAGCCGCCGGCAGGCGTGGGTAAACACCGGGGAGCTGTTTTTT
NA	TRBV30	NA	TRBJ1-2	CAEINRTTYGYTF	TGTGCCGAAATCAACAGGACTACCTATGGCTACACCTTC
NA	TRBV2	few	TRBJ1-6	CASTASLNSPLHF	TGTGCCAGCACGGCCAGCCTCAATTCACCCCTCCACTTT
TRBD1	TRBV12-5	NA	TRBJ1-1	CASGYLAGGTEAFF	TGTGCTAGTGGCTATCTGGCAGGGGGCACTGAAGCTTTCTTT
NA	TRBV15	NA	TRBJ1-2	CATSRARDRFF	TGTGCCACCAGCAGAGCTAGAGACAGGTTCTTC
NA	TRBV7-8	NA	TRBJ1-6	CASSLVGVSYNSPLHF	TGTGCCAGCAGCTTAGTTGGGGTCTCCTATAATTCACCCCTCCACTTT
TRBD1	TRBV7-8	NA	TRBJ2-1	CASRDPWDRGKNEQFF	TGTGCCAGCAGAGACCCTTGGGACAGGGGTAAAAATGAGCAGTTCTTC
NA	TRBV2	few	TRBJ2-3	CATAQGGRTDTQYF	TGTGCCACAGCCCAGGGAGGACGCACAGATACGCAGTATTTT
TRBD1	TRBV7-9	NA	TRBJ1-4	CASSSRYGTGDEKLFF	TGTGCCAGCAGCTCCCGATACGGGACAGGGGATGAAAAACTGTTTTTT
NA	TRBV11-2	NA	TRBJ1-3	CASSLAVSPGNTIYF	TGTGCCAGCAGCTTAGCAGTGAGTCCTGGAAACACCATATATTTT
NA	TRBV5-1	NA	TRBJ2-5	CASRLRGEQETQYF	TGCGCCAGCAGATTAAGGGGGGAACAAGAGACCCAGTACTTC
NA	TRBV10-2	NA	TRBJ2-5	CASRSPSRETQYF	TGCGCCAGCAGATCCCCAAGTAGGGAGACCCAGTACTTC
NA	TRBV11-2	NA	TRBJ2-7	CASSAPGTLAYEQYF	TGTGCCAGCAGCGCACCCGGGACCCTAGCCTACGAGCAGTACTTC
NA	TRBV2	NA	TRBJ1-5	CASGELDINQPQHF	TGTGCCAGCGGGGAACTTGACATAAATCAGCCCCAGCATTTT
NA	TRBV6-5	NA	TRBJ1-5	CASSLEPFSNQPQHF	TGTGCCAGCAGCCTAGAACCGTTTAGCAATCAGCCCCAGCATTTT
TRBD1	TRBV5-4	once	TRBJ2-2	CASSSGQALGTGELFF	TGTGCCAGCAGCTCAGGACAGGCCCTGGGCACCGGGGAGCTGTTTTTT
TRBD1	TRBV27	NA	TRBJ1-4	CASSSSGGANEKLFF	TGTGCCAGCAGTTCCTCAGGGGGCGCAAACGAAAAACTGTTTTTT
TRBD2	TRBV7-6	once	TRBJ2-1	CASSSGGLAGVGSNEQFF	TGTGCCAGCAGCTCCGGGGGACTAGCGGGAGTAGGGAGCAATGAGCAGTTCTTC
NA	TRBV9	NA	TRBJ2-3	CASSVGGFSTDTQYF	TGTGCCAGCAGCGTAGGCGGGTTCAGCACAGATACGCAGTATTTT
TRBD2	TRBV5-1	NA	TRBJ2-7	CASSWPPATSGSPYEQYF	TGCGCCAGCAGCTGGCCTCCGGCCACTAGCGGGAGTCCGTACGAGCAGTACTTC
NA	TRBV6-6	NA	TRBJ1-3	CASRGDLNSGNTIYF	TGTGCCAGCAGGGGGGACCTCAACTCTGGAAACACCATATATTTT
NA	TRBV6-5	NA	TRBJ1-3	CASSSPDGNTIYF	TGTGCCAGCAGCTCCCCCGATGGAAACACCATATATTTT
NA	TRBV7-8	once	TRBJ2-1	CASSIGGPLEQFF	TGTGCCAGCAGCATCGGAGGCCCCTTGGAGCAGTTCTTC
NA	TRBV15	NA	TRBJ2-1	CATSREEGVVNEQFF	TGTGCCACCAGCAGAGAGGAGGGGGTAGTAAATGAGCAGTTCTTC